These 30 T cell receptor beta chains originate from one sample sequenced in a study of T cell responses to AZD1222 COVID-19 vaccine. Assay used: immunoSEQ multiplex PCR; TCRdb lists only in-frame clones, some missing. In the table there are about 56,000 clones, 70% to 90% of which are singletons. This material consisted of peripheral blood, taken on day 0 of AZD1222 vaccination. The receptors were sampled from an adult in good health.

J is TRBJ2-3 and V is TRBV6-2 or TRBV6-3; 11 positions match TRBD2. This CDR3 contains 16 residues. Per the germline V gene, CDR1 is MNHEY and CDR2 is SVGEGT. The V segment lost 4 bases and the J segment 1 base; nucleotides outside the gene matches: 4. The CDR3 loop is CASSFSLAGGTDTQYF. The CDR3 DNA follows: TGTGCCAGCAGTTTCTCACTAGCGGGGGGCACAGATACGCAGTATTTT.

The chain couples TRBV28 to TRBJ1-4; 7 bases are a match to TRBD1. Germline V gives CDR1 MDHEN, CDR2 SYDVKM. The CDR3 loop spans 15 amino acids. Trimming at V came to 6 bases and at J to 7 bases, leaving 11 bases not matched to a gene. DNA of the CDR3: TGTGCCAGCAGCCTGATCGGGACAGCCTCTGAAAAACTGTTTTTT. It translates to CASSLIGTASEKLFF.

This clone showed up just once. The chain carries TRBV4-1 and TRBJ1-1; perhaps TRBD1 as D (5 bases). V was trimmed by 6 bases and J by 0 bases, leaving 11 bases between them. Per germline, CDR1 MGHRA and CDR2 YSYEKL. The CDR3 has 14 amino acids. CDR3: CASRGLTVNTEAFF. The CDR3, as DNA: TGCGCCAGCAGGGGATTGACAGTGAACACTGAAGCTTTCTTT.

This chain connects TRBV5-4 to TRBJ1-1; D gene uncertain. CDR3 length: 14 residues. Germline V gene lookup returns CDR1 SGHNT and CDR2 YYREEE (reference sequence). Trimming pared 4 bases from V and 0 bases from J, leaving 10 bases between. In nucleotides, the CDR3 is TGTGCCAGCAGCAAACAGACCATGAACACTGAAGCTTTCTTT. It translates to CASSKQTMNTEAFF.

The CDR3 DNA follows: TGTGCCAGCAGTGGCTTGGGGGGGAGTGAAGCTTTCTTT. Translating it yields CASSGLGGSEAFF. The V gene is TRBV2, the J gene TRBJ1-1, with a possible D match to TRBD1 (5 bases). This CDR3 comprises 13 residues. Germline CDR1 is SNHLY and CDR2 is FYNNEI. Trimming removed 4 bases at V and 7 bases at J, with 13 bases between.

The rearrangement uses TRBV10-3 and TRBJ1-2, with TRBD1 matching over 7 bases. CDR1 is ENHRY, CDR2 SYGVKD, per germline. The CDR3 runs to 12 residues. Losses at the gene ends were 8 bases for V and 0 bases for J; bases not matched to a gene: 0. The CDR3: CAIGQANYGYTF. The CDR3 coding sequence is TGTGCCATCGGACAGGCTAACTATGGCTACACCTTC.

The chain recombines TRBV5-6 with TRBJ2-7; D is ambiguous. Between the trimmed V and J ends, which lost 3 bases and 2 bases, there was a span of 12 bases. This CDR3 is built from 14 residues. Germline values: CDR1 SGHDT, CDR2 YYEEEE. The CDR3 DNA is TGTGCCAGCAGCTGGGGTTCGCGGACCTACGAGCAGTACTTC. Amino acid sequence: CASSWGSRTYEQYF. Drawing the rest from reference TRBV5-6 and TRBJ2-7, the complete variable domain is DAGVTQSPTHLIKTRGQQVTLRCSPKSGHDTVSWYQQALGQGPQFIFQYYEEEERQRGNFPDRFSGHQFPNYSSELNVNALLLGDSALYLCASSWGSRTYEQYFGPGTRLTVT.

This clone was detected once. The chain couples TRBV5-4 to TRBJ1-4, with a weak D call TRBD1 (6 bases). CDR3 length equals 14 residues. V was clipped by 0 bases and J by 7 bases, with 10 bases between them. Germline V CDR1 and CDR2: SGHNT, YYREEE (reference sequence). The CDR3 protein is CASSLDRVSEKLFF. The CDR3 DNA sequence: TGTGCCAGCAGCTTGGACAGGGTCAGTGAAAAACTGTTTTTT.

The chain couples TRBV28 to TRBJ1-2; D unresolved. With 5 bases removed from V and 5 bases from J, the gap between germline ends came to 18 bases. CDR3 length: 15 amino acids. Germline-derived CDR1 and CDR2 are MDHEN and SYDVKM. The CDR3 reads CASSKPPVSFYGYTF. CDR3 DNA: TGTGCCAGCAGTAAGCCGCCCGTATCCTTTTATGGCTACACCTTC.

The chain has TRBV2 and TRBJ2-1; D is unresolved. The ends were cut back, 1 base at V and 12 bases at J, with 13 bases in the middle. The CDR3 is 13 residues long. Germline loops: CDR1 SNHLY, CDR2 FYNNEI. CDR3 DNA: TGTGCCAGCAGTGAAGGGCAGCCATTTGGGCAGTTCTTC. Protein sequence: CASSEGQPFGQFF.

The rearrangement links TRBV6-5 to TRBJ2-3; 8 nucleotides agree with TRBD2. This CDR3 has 15 residues. The V gene's germline CDR1 is MNHEY and CDR2 SVGAGI. V shed 3 bases, J shed 4 bases, and the junction held 6 bases outside the gene matches. The CDR3, as DNA: TGTGCCAGCAGTTATGCGGGGGGCCACTCAGATACGCAGTATTTT. Its protein is CASSYAGGHSDTQYF.

V usage is TRBV5-6 and J usage is TRBJ1-2; D remains unclear. Trimming pared 0 bases from V and 6 bases from J, leaving 6 bases between. The CDR3 is made up of 12 amino acids. Germline assignment: CDR1 SGHDT and CDR2 YYEEEE. CDR3 nucleotide sequence: TGTGCCAGCAGCTTGGGTATAAATGGCTACACCTTC. This codes for CASSLGINGYTF.

The chain employs TRBV2 and TRBJ2-7; D not certain. CDR1 and CDR2 from the germline V gene are SNHLY and FYNNEI. The CDR3 spans 14 residues. The V end lost 4 bases, the J end lost 0 bases, and 10 bases lay between the germline ends. CDR3 sequence reads: CASSGVVNSYEQYF. CDR3 nucleotides: TGTGCCAGCAGTGGGGTAGTTAACTCCTACGAGCAGTACTTC. Supplemented by reference TRBV2 and TRBJ2-7, the full variable domain reads EPEVTQTPSHQVTQMGQEVILRCVPISNHLYFYWYRQILGQKVEFLVSFYNNEISEKSEIFDDQFSVERPDGSNFTLKIRSTKLEDSAMYFCASSGVVNSYEQYFGPGTRLTVT.

This clone appeared once. The chain links TRBV19 to TRBJ2-1, with D maybe TRBD2 (5 bases). V gave up 3 bases and J gave up 0 bases, with 12 bases separating them. CDR1 LNHDA and CDR2 SQIVND come from the germline V gene (reference sequence). This CDR3 comprises 16 residues. CDR3: CASSMLPTSSYNEQFF. CDR3 DNA: TGTGCCAGTAGTATGCTCCCTACTAGCTCCTACAATGAGCAGTTCTTC.

CDR3 sequence: CASSFLRNTEAFF. The DNA of the CDR3 is TGTGCCAGCAGTTTTTTAAGGAACACTGAAGCTTTCTTT. The J gene is TRBJ1-1, the V gene TRBV12-3 or TRBV12-4; unclear D gene. The V end was cut by 3 bases, the J end by 1 base, with 6 bases between. This CDR3 region has 13 residues.

The table lists this clone with a count of one. The chain links TRBV4-2 to TRBJ1-2; 7 bases line up with TRBD1. The CDR3 is made up of 17 amino acids. From germline, CDR1 is LGHNA and CDR2 YNFKEQ. V shed 4 bases, J shed 4 bases, and the junction held 15 bases outside the gene matches. The CDR3 is CASSPFHTDDRAYGYTF. DNA of the CDR3: TGTGCCAGCAGCCCGTTTCATACGGATGACAGGGCCTATGGCTACACCTTC.

The sample holds one count of this clone. This chain connects TRBV14 to TRBJ1-6; 7 bases match TRBD1. The CDR3 is 15 amino acids. The V and J ends lost 3 bases and 8 bases, in that order; junction bases with no gene match: 7. Germline V gives CDR1 SGHDN, CDR2 FVKESK. The CDR3 here is CASSHRTGWDSPLHF. CDR3 coding DNA: TGTGCCAGCAGCCACAGGACAGGTTGGGATTCACCCCTCCACTTT.

The chain carries TRBV19 and TRBJ1-2; TRBD1 matches 8 bases. The J segment lost 3 bases and the V segment lost 7 bases, leaving 1 base of the junction unmatched. The CDR3 contains 12 residues. CDR1 is LNHDA and CDR2 is SQIVND in the germline V gene (reference sequence). CDR3 coding DNA: TGTGCCAGTATGGGACAGGACTATGGCTACACCTTC. Amino acid sequence: CASMGQDYGYTF.

V gene TRBV2 combines with J gene TRBJ2-3; D remains unclear. Germline V gene sequence: CDR1 SNHLY, CDR2 FYNNEI. Trimming cost V 6 bases and J 3 bases, with 13 bases left between them. The CDR3 spans 14 residues. In DNA, the CDR3 is TGTGCCAGCAGCCCCGGGCTCGATACAGATACGCAGTATTTT. This gives the protein CASSPGLDTDTQYF.

The rearrangement links TRBV7-9 to TRBJ1-2; TRBD1 matches at 10 bases. CDR1 and CDR2 (germline): SEHNR, FQNEAQ (reference sequence). This CDR3 contains 15 residues. V trimming: 5 bases; J trimming: 3 bases; junction bases outside the gene matches: 6. CDR3 region: CASSKSGTGDYGYTF. The CDR3 DNA sequence: TGTGCCAGCAGCAAATCCGGGACAGGGGACTATGGCTACACCTTC.

V is TRBV7-8 and J is TRBJ2-7; maybe TRBD2 (6 bases). From germline, CDR1 is SGHVS and CDR2 FQNEAQ. The CDR3 covers 16 residues. V lost 3 bases to trimming and J lost 0 bases, with 15 bases between them. As DNA, the CDR3 is TGTGCCAGCAGCTTCCTTTCGGGGGTGAGCTCCTACGAGCAGTACTTC. Translation: CASSFLSGVSSYEQYF.

The chain recombines TRBV4-2 with TRBJ1-1, with D possibly being TRBD1 (5 bases). Germline V gives CDR1 LGHNA, CDR2 YNFKEQ. CDR3 length: 15 residues. V was shortened by 5 bases and J by 1 base, with 14 bases between the two germline ends. The CDR3 sequence: CASSDSSGWNTEAFF. Written as DNA, the CDR3 is TGTGCCAGCAGCGACAGCTCAGGATGGAACACTGAAGCTTTCTTT.

The chain recombines TRBV28 with TRBJ2-3; D remains unclear. Looked up from germline, CDR1 is MDHEN and CDR2 is SYDVKM. Deletions cut 7 bases from V and 7 bases from J, with 9 bases between. This CDR3 has 11 amino acids. CDR3 in amino acids: CASNIGHTQYF. Written as DNA, the CDR3 is TGTGCCAGCAACATAGGTCATACGCAGTATTTT.

The chain joins TRBV6-5 to TRBJ2-7, with unresolved D. V dropped 6 bases and J dropped 0 bases, with 15 bases sitting between them. The CDR3 spans 15 residues. Germline V gene data show CDR1 as MNHEY and CDR2 as SVGAGI. The CDR3 region is CASRPLDRDSYEQYF. CDR3 DNA sequence: TGTGCCAGCAGACCCTTGGACCGAGACTCCTACGAGCAGTACTTC.

The rearrangement joins TRBV27 to TRBJ2-5, with D possibly being TRBD1 (5 bases). Trimming stripped 3 bases from V and 0 bases from J, with 14 bases between. The CDR3 runs 16 residues. Germline-derived CDR1 and CDR2 are MNHEY and SMNVEV (reference sequence). This CDR3 is CASSFRQNWYQETQYF. The CDR3 nucleotides are TGTGCCAGCAGTTTTCGACAGAATTGGTACCAAGAGACCCAGTACTTC.

This chain uses TRBV5-5 with TRBJ2-7; 10 bases line up with TRBD1. Trimming took 6 bases from V and 5 from J; bases not matched to a gene: 11. The CDR3 consists of 15 residues. Germline CDR1 SGHKS, CDR2 YYEKEE (reference sequence). CDR3 nucleotides: TGTGCCAGCACCTCCTCGACAGGGGGCGTCCACGAGCAGTACTTC. This translates into CASTSSTGGVHEQYF.

The chain joins TRBV11-2 to TRBJ2-2, with D unresolved. V lost 1 base and J 6 bases, leaving 6 bases between the germline ends. This CDR3 region has 13 residues. Germline loops: CDR1 SGHAT, CDR2 FQNNGV. Here the CDR3 reads CASSLARPGELFF. Written as DNA, the CDR3 is TGTGCCAGCAGCTTAGCCCGGCCCGGGGAGCTGTTTTTT.

The chain couples TRBV15 to TRBJ2-7; D is unresolved. This CDR3 contains 14 residues. CDR1 is LNHNV, CDR2 YYDKDF, per germline (reference sequence). V shed 0 bases and J shed 0 bases, with 6 bases lying between them. DNA for the CDR3: TGTGCCACCAGCAGAGAGGGTAGCTCCTACGAGCAGTACTTC. This gives the protein CATSREGSSYEQYF.

The rearrangement uses TRBV19 and TRBJ2-6; TRBD1 matches at 7 bases. V lost 8 bases, J lost 0 bases, and 10 bases stayed unmatched. The CDR3 has 17 residues. From germline, CDR1 is LNHDA and CDR2 SQIVND (reference sequence). The CDR3 sequence is CASHRRTGASGANVLTF. The CDR3 DNA reads TGTGCCAGTCATCGGAGAACAGGGGCCTCTGGGGCCAACGTCCTGACTTTC.

This sequence joins TRBV30 and TRBJ2-7; TRBD2 agrees at 7 bases. Germline V gene sequence: CDR1 GTSNPN, CDR2 SVGIG (reference sequence). The V segment lost 3 bases and the J segment 5 bases; nucleotides outside the gene matches: 7. CDR3 length: 13 amino acids. CDR3 coding DNA: TGTGCCTGGAGCCGCGGGACTACCGACGAGCAGTACTTC. Translation gives CAWSRGTTDEQYF.